What follows is one T cell receptor (beta chain) and its context. This record belongs to a study of T cells expressing NK-cell markers. Background on the study: Source material for TCR beta repertoires consisted of sorted CD3+CD56+NKG2C+, CD3+CD56+NKG2C- and CD3+CD56-NKG2C+ T cells.

TCRdb reprocessed the 5' RACE reads and stores each CDR3 protein as one record, lacking DNA. The sample spans some 450,000 distinct CDR3 sequences; the ten largest clones claim roughly 7.2%. The sequenced sample was blood T cells: a sorted CD56 or NKG2C T cell subset, CD4+ or CD8+ T cells, or bulk PBMC T cells (not recorded which). This TCR was sampled from a woman between 18 and 70 years old in good health.

The CDR3 loop is CASSQDAGTQYF. The rearrangement joins TRBV4-3 to TRBJ2-3. CDR3 length: 12 amino acids. The germline V gene has CDR1 LGHNA and CDR2 YSLEER.